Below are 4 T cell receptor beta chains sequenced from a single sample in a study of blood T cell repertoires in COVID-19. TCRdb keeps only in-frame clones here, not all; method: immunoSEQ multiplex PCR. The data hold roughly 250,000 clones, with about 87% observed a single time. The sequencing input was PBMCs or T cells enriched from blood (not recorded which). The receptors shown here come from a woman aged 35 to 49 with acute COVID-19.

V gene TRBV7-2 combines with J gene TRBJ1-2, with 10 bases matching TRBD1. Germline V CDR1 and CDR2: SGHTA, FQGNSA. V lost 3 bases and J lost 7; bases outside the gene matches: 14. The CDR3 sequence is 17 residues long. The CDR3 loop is CASSFRIAGQGYSGYTF. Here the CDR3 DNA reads TGTGCCAGCAGCTTTCGAATCGCGGGACAGGGGTACTCTGGCTACACCTTC.

As DNA, the CDR3 is TGTGCCATCAGTGAGGTCGGAGGACAGCTTCGGACCTTC. Its translation: CAISEVGGQLRTF. The chain carries TRBV10-3 and TRBJ1-2, with D possibly TRBD1 on 6 matching bases. The CDR3 has 13 residues. CDR1 and CDR2 (germline): ENHRY, SYGVKD. V lost 2 bases and J 14 bases, leaving 18 bases between the germline ends.

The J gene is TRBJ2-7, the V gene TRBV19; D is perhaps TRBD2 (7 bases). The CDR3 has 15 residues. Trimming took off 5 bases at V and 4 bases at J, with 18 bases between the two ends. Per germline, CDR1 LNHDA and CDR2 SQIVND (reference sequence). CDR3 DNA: TGTGCCAGTAGTCCTCGAAAGGGGGGGAGTTACGAGCAGTACGTC. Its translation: CASSPRKGGSYEQYV.

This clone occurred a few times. DNA for the CDR3: TGTGCCAGCAGCGTGGCGGACAGGGGGCACCACGAGCAGTACTTC. Translated: CASSVADRGHHEQYF. V and J are TRBV9 and TRBJ2-7; 11 bases are shared with TRBD1. The CDR3 is made up of 15 amino acids. Trimming removed 2 bases from V and 5 bases from J; junction bases left unmatched: 6. From germline, CDR1 is SGDLS and CDR2 YYNGEE.